Here is one T cell receptor beta chain with its context. Its cognate antigen has yet to be identified. No base quality information exists; no much larger clone differs at one position. These data are taken from a study of identical twins (dated by TCRdb to the mid-2010s). Broadly, across the study: To test whether fetal clonotypes persist, the study used deep sequencing on TCR alpha and beta repertoires from monozygotic twins, unrelated adults of various ages, and cord blood. To rule out contamination, replicate twin experiments were performed at different times with different library preparation protocols.

Every donor in the study was a healthy Caucasian. The researchers also sequenced three unrelated adults who were not twins: a male aged 18 to 29, a male aged 50 to 59, and a female aged 50 to 59. Miltenyi CD45RO+ enrichment and human naive T-cell isolation kits were used to isolate memory (CD45RO+) and naive T cells from PBMC. Study-level results and caveats: Abundant cord blood beta clonotypes carried fewer insertions; young adult naive repertoires showed a weaker similar trend, while memory repertoires showed none. Invariant T cells such as MAIT and iNKT could partly confound zero-insertion analyses, although diverse VJ usage argued against such confounding for most clonotypes. In monozygotic twins, out-of-frame TCR alpha sharing was systematically underestimated by recombination models, although the models agreed with sharing between unrelated individuals. Because the same donors could not be followed over many years, conclusions were based on cross-sectional statistical analysis. A weaker excess of twin sharing was found in beta out-of-frame sequences because the signal-to-noise ratio was lowered by fewer shared sequences. Out-of-frame TCR alpha sequences shared between twins showed an excess of low generation-probability sequences compared with coincidental sharing between unrelated individuals.

The germline V gene sets CDR1 to SGHRS and CDR2 to YFSETQ. Trimmed from V: 5 bases; trimmed from J: 5 bases; junction bases lacking a gene match: 3. The CDR3 covers 12 residues, taking in both the cysteine and the phenylalanine. Here the CDR3 DNA is all that survives: 36 bases in frame from base 1. The library came from 5' RACE. Instrument used: Illumina HiSeq 2000. Template switching introduced a universal primer binding site; the final cDNA contained a unique molecular identifier, enabling accurate counting of TCR cDNA molecules. Specific primers in the conserved constant-segment region were used to synthesize first-strand cDNA for the TCR alpha and beta chains. Each cDNA library was double barcoded, with a SMART-Mk sample barcode plus Illumina barcodes, to control for contamination. TruSeq adapter sequences along with Illumina sample barcodes were introduced in two successive PCR steps. Sequencing of the TCR alpha and beta cDNA libraries was done on the Illumina HiSeq platform using custom primers. From the authors' description of their analysis: MiGEC processed the raw reads to extract unique molecular identifiers, while MiXCR was used to determine the CDR3 positions. Recombination models were inferred per individual with the repgenHMM and IGoR tools using an EM algorithm. Shared clonotypes were analyzed with the tcR package in R, and sharing was normalized by the product of cloneset sizes. Out-of-frame nonproductive sequences were analyzed to study raw recombination free of thymic and clonal selection effects. Using fastp trimming at Q25 and MiXCR clonotype assembly, TCRdb reanalyzed the public sequencing data and kept in-frame beta chains. Merged by CDR3 protein, the rows form single entries marked with the most common genes and DNA. None of the V and J calls come from the authors' own analysis; TCRdb made them. The sample profile shows 350,000 or so distinct CDR3 sequences; approximately 8.7% of them were found once. About 9.1% of the sample lies in the top ten.

The sample comprised naive T cells sorted from blood. The cell subset or site label, read with the paper, signifies: cells isolated with a human naive T-cell isolation kit. The rearranged chain carries TRBV5-1 and TRBJ2-5; 7 bases in the middle match TRBD2. The sequence derives from a woman in her 50s in good health. The CDR3 protein: CASRTSTETQYF. In nucleotides, the sequence is TGCGCCAGCAGGACTAGCACGGAGACCCAGTACTTC. Joined to the reference TRBV5-1 and TRBJ2-5 proteins, this CDR3 gives the full variable domain: KAGVTQTPRYLIKTRGQQVTLSCSPISGHRSVSWYQQTPGQGLQFLFEYFSETQRNKGNFPGRFSGRQFSNSRSEMNVSTLELGDSALYLCASRTSTETQYFGPGTRLLVL.